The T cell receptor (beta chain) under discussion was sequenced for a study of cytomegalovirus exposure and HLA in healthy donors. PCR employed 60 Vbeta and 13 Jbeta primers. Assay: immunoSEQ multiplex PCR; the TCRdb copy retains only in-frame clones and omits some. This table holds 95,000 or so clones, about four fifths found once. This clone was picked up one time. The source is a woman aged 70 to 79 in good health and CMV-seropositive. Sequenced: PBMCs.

This chain's CDR3 is CASSQSRGYNEQFF. The CDR3 coding sequence is TGCGCCAGCAGCCAAAGCCGGGGATACAATGAGCAGTTCTTC. The chain uses TRBV4-3 and TRBJ2-1; D might be TRBD2 (5 bases). Per germline, CDR1 LGHNA and CDR2 YSLEER. This CDR3 is 14 amino acids long. V lost 2 bases, J lost 4 bases, and 9 bases lay in between.